Reported below is one TCR beta chain. Authors' analysis steps: Estimates of nucleated cell counts were drawn from the amplification of reference gene primers. The repertoire was sequenced with immunoSEQ multiplex PCR; TCRdb's copy has only in-frame clones and lacks some. V and J calls and clone size are as listed in that table; D and trimming were resolved from the DNA. The data contain 90,000 or so clones, 80% to 95% of them seen just once; the ten biggest clones take up roughly 7%. The data belong to a study of blood T cell repertoires in COVID-19. This CDR3 region has 16 residues. Germline V gene sequence: CDR1 MDHEN, CDR2 SYDVKM. Trimming cost V 1 base and J 3 bases, with 16 bases left between them.

The rearrangement joins TRBV28 to TRBJ2-7; D ambiguous. Sequences were obtained from peripheral blood. The sequence derives from a man between 18 and 35 years old with COVID-19, enrolled during active disease. The CDR3 sequence is CASSLSHRIPGYEQYF. CDR3 nucleotide sequence: TGTGCCAGCAGTTTATCCCACCGAATCCCGGGCTACGAGCAGTACTTC.